This T cell receptor (beta chain) was recovered during a study of a mutant IDH1 vaccine in newly diagnosed glioma. Across the study: Antecedent treatment encompassed radiotherapy, temozolomide, or their combination; the majority received both.

Time point defined: week 47, end of study. Alongside topical imiquimod, each dose of vaccine comprised 300 ug of mutant IDH1 20-mer peptide. Vaccination of patients was performed eight times, in weeks 1, 3, 5, 7, 11, 15, 19 and 23. TCRdb's table, derived via immunoSEQ multiplex PCR, lists solely in-frame clones and lacks some. The table lists about 50,000 clones, approximately 76% of them singletons. V lost 3 bases and J lost 0, with 5 bases in between. The CDR3 sequence is 14 residues long. Germline lookup yields CDR1 SGHAT and CDR2 FQNNGV. On this clone itself: Its antigen is unidentified.

The chain carries TRBV11-2 and TRBJ2-2; D is uncertain. Sample: PBMCs, taken from a glioma patient whose treatment included an IDH1 peptide vaccine. The clonotype originates from a woman aged 40-49 years with glioma. Some clones in this sample may be carry-over from other donors' samples. CDR3 in DNA: TGTGCCAGCAGCTTCCTGTCGAACACCGGGGAGCTGTTTTTT. This sequence encodes CASSFLSNTGELFF.